The entry below describes one T cell receptor (beta chain). No antigen is known for it. This entry is derived from a study of T cells in localized non-small cell lung cancer. Produced via immunoSEQ multiplex PCR; TCRdb's table is partial and in-frame only. Of about 59,000 clones detected, approximately 90% appear once; the ten largest clones hold 20% to 25%. V lost 4 bases and J lost 1, with 14 bases in between. The CDR3 extends over 15 amino acids. Germline V gives CDR1 SGHDT, CDR2 YYEEEE. Points from the study as a whole: Longer overall survival accompanied higher blood T cell density. Heterogeneity remains possible because sequencing was limited to only one tumor region. Within adjacent lung there appeared a median approximately 60 of the top 100 tumor clones. It was uninvolved adjacent lung that showed the highest T cell clonality, exceeding tumor.

The input for sequencing was peripheral blood, taken before any cancer treatment. The chain employs TRBV5-6 and TRBJ1-1, with D perhaps matching TRBD1 (5 bases). This sequence originates from a man aged 40 to 69 with stage I squamous cell lung carcinoma. The CDR3 is CASSMVRRGNTEAFF. The CDR3 region has the DNA TGTGCCAGCAGCATGGTCAGGAGGGGGAACACTGAAGCTTTCTTT.